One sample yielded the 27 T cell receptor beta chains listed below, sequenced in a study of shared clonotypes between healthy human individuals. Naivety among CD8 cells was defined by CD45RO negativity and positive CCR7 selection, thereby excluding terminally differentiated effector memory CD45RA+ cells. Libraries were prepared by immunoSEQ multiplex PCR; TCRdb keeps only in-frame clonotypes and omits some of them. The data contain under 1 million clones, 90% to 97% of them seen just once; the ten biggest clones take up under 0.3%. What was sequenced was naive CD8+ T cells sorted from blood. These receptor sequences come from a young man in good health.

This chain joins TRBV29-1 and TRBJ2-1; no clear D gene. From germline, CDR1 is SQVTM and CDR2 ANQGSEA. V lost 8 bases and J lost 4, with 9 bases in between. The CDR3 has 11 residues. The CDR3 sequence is CSFLIYNEQFF. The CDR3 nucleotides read TGCAGCTTCCTAATTTACAATGAGCAGTTCTTC.

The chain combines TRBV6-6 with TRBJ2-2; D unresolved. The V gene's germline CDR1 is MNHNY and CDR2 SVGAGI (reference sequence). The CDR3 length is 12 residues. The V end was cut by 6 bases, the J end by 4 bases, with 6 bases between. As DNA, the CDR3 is TGTGCCAGCAGCTCAGTCACCGGGGAGCTGTTTTTT. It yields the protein CASSSVTGELFF.

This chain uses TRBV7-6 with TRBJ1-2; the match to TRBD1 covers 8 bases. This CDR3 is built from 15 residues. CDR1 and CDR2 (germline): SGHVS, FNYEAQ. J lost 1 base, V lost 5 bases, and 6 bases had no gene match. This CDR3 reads CASSPGTGDNYGYTF. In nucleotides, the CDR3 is TGTGCCAGCAGCCCAGGGACAGGTGATAACTATGGCTACACCTTC.

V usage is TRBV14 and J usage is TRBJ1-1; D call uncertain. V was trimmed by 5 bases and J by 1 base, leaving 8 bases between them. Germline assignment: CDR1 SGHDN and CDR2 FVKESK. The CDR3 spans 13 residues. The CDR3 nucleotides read TGTGCCAGCAGCGGGTGGGGGAACACTGAAGCTTTCTTT. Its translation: CASSGWGNTEAFF.

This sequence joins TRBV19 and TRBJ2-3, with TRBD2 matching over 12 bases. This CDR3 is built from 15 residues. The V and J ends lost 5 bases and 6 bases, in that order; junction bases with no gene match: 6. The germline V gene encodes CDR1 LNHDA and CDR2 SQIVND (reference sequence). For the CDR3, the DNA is TGTGCCAGTAGTGTTGGACTAGCGGGAATGGATACGCAGTATTTT. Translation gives CASSVGLAGMDTQYF. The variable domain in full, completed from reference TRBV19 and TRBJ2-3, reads DGGITQSPKYLFRKEGQNVTLSCEQNLNHDAMYWYRQDPGQGLRLIYYSQIVNDFQKGDIAEGYSVSREKKESFPLTVTSAQKNPTAFYLCASSVGLAGMDTQYFGPGTRLTVL.

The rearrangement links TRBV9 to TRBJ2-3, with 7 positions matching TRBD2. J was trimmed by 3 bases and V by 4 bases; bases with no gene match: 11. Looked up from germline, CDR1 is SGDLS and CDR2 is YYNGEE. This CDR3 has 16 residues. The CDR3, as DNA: TGTGCCAGCAGCCCCCATGGCGGGAGTGTGACAGATACGCAGTATTTT. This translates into CASSPHGGSVTDTQYF.

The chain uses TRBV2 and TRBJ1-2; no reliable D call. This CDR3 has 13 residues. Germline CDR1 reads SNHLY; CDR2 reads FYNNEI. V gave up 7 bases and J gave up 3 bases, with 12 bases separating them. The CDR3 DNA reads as TGTGCCAGCACGCCCCCAAGTTACTATGGCTACACCTTC. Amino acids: CASTPPSYYGYTF.

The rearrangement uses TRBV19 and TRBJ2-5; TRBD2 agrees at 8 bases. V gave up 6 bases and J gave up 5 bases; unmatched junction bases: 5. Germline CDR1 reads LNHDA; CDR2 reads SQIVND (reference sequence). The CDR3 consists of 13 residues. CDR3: CASSGRARETQYF. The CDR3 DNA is TGTGCCAGTAGCGGGAGGGCCCGGGAGACCCAGTACTTC.

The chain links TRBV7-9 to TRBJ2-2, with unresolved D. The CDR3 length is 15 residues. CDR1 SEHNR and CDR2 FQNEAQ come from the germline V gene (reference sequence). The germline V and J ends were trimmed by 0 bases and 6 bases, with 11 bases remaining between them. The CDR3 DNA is TGTGCCAGCAGCTTAGCCCGCCCTAAACCCGGGGAGCTGTTTTTT. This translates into CASSLARPKPGELFF.

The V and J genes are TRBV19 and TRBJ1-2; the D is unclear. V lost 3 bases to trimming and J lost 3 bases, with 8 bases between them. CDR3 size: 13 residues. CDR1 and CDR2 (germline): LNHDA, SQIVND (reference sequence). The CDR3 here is CASSMRQDYGYTF. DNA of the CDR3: TGTGCCAGTAGTATGAGGCAGGACTATGGCTACACCTTC.

The CDR3 bases are TGTGCCTGGAGTGTAACAGGGATCATCGACGAGCAGTACTTC. Encoded protein: CAWSVTGIIDEQYF. V usage is TRBV30 and J usage is TRBJ2-7, with a weak D call TRBD1 (6 bases). The CDR3 length is 14 residues. Germline V gene sequence: CDR1 GTSNPN, CDR2 SVGIG (reference sequence). V gave up 0 bases and J gave up 5 bases, with 14 bases separating them.

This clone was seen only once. CDR3: CSVDLRTGGTYEQYF. The DNA for the CDR3 is TGCAGCGTTGATCTCCGGACAGGGGGAACCTACGAGCAGTACTTC. The J gene is TRBJ2-7, the V gene TRBV29-1, with 10 bases identical to TRBD1. The germline CDR1 and CDR2 sequences are SQVTM and ANQGSEA. V shed 3 bases and J 2 bases; nucleotides not matched to a gene: 7. The CDR3 extends over 15 amino acids.

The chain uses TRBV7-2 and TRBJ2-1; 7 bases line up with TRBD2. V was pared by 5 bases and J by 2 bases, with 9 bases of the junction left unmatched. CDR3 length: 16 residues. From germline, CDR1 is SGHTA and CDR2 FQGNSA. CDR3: CASSHLGGKPYNEQFF. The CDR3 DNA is TGTGCCAGCAGCCACTTGGGGGGGAAGCCCTACAATGAGCAGTTCTTC.

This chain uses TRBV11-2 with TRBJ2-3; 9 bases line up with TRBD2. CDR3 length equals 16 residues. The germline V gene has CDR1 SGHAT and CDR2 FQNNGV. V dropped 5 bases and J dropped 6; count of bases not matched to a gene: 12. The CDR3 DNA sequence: TGTGCCAGCAGCCCGACTAGCGGAAGGGGGTGGGATACGCAGTATTTT. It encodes CASSPTSGRGWDTQYF.

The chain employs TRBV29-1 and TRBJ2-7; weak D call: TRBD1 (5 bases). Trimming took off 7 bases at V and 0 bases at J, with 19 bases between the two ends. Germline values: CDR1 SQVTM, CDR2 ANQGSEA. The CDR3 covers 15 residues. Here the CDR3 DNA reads TGCAGCGCCTCATCTGGGGCCTCACTCTCCTACGAGCAGTACTTC. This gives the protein CSASSGASLSYEQYF.

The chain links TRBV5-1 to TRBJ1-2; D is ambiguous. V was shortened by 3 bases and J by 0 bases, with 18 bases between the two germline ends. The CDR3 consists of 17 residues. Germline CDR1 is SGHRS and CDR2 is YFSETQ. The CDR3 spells CASSSHSSAITNYGYTF. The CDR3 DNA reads TGCGCCAGCAGCTCCCACAGCTCGGCGATTACTAACTATGGCTACACCTTC.

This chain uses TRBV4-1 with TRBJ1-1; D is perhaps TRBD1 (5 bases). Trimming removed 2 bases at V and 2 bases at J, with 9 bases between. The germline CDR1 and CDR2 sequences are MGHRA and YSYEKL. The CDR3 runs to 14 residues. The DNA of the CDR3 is TGCGCCAGCAGCCAACTCGGGGGAAACACTGAAGCTTTCTTT. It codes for CASSQLGGNTEAFF.

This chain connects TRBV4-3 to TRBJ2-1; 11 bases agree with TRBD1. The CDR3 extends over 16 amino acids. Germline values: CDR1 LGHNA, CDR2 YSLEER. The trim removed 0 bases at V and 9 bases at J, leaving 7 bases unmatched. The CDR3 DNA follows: TGCGCCAGCAGCCAAGATAAGGACAGGGGGCGGGGTGAGCAGTTCTTC. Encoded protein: CASSQDKDRGRGEQFF.

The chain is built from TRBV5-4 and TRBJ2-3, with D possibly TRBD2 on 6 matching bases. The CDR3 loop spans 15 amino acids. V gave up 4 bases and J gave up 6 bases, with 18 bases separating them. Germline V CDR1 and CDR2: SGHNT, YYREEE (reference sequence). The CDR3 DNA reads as TGTGCCAGCAGCCCCCTGGGCGGGGTGGCGGATACGCAGTATTTT. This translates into CASSPLGGVADTQYF. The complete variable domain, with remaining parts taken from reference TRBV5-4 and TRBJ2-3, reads ETGVTQSPTHLIKTRGQQVTLRCSSQSGHNTVSWYQQALGQGPQFIFQYYREEENGRGNFPPRFSGLQFPNYSSELNVNALELDDSALYLCASSPLGGVADTQYFGPGTRLTVL.

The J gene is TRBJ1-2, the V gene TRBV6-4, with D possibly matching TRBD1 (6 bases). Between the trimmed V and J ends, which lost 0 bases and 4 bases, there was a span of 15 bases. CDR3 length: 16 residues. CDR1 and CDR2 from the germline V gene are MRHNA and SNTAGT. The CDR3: CASSDSKRGQTYGYTF. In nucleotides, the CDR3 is TGTGCCAGCAGTGACTCGAAGCGGGGGCAGACCTATGGCTACACCTTC.

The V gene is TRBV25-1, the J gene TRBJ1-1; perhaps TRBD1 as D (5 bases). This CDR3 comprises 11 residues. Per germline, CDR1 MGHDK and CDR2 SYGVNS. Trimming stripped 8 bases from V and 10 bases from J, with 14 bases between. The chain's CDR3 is CASGGRGGAFF. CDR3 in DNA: TGTGCCAGCGGAGGGAGGGGTGGAGCTTTCTTT.

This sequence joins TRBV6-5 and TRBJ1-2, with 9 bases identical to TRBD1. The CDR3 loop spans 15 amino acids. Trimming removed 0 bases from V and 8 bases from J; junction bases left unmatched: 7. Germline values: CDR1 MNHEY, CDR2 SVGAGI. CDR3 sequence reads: CASSYSSTGGGGYTF. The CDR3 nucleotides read TGTGCCAGCAGTTACTCGAGCACAGGGGGCGGCGGCTACACCTTC.

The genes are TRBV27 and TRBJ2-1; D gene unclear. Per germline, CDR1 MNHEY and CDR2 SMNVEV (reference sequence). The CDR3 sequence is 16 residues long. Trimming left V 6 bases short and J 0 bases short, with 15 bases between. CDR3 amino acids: CASRTRLLSSYNEQFF. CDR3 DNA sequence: TGTGCCAGCAGGACCAGACTTTTGAGCTCCTACAATGAGCAGTTCTTC.

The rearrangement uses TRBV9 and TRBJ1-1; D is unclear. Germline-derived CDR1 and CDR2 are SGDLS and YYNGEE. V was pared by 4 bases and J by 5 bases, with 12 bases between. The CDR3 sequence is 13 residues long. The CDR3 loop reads CASSPDAGTEAFF. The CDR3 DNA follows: TGTGCCAGCAGCCCCGACGCGGGTACTGAAGCTTTCTTT. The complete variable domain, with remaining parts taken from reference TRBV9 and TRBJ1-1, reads DSGVTQTPKHLITATGQRVTLRCSPRSGDLSVYWYQQSLDQGLQFLIQYYNGEERAKGNILERFSAQQFPDLHSELNLSSLELGDSALYFCASSPDAGTEAFFGQGTRLTVV.

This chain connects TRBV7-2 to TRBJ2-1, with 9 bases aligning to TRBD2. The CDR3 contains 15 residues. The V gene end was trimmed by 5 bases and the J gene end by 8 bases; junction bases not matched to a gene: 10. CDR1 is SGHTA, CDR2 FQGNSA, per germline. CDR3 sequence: CASSRSGSSGDEQFF. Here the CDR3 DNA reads TGTGCCAGCAGCCGTAGCGGGAGTAGCGGAGATGAGCAGTTCTTC.

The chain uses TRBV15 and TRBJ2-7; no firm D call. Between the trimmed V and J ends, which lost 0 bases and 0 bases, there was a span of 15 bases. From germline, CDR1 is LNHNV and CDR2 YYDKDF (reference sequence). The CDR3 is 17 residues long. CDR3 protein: CATSRDSAVLDSYEQYF. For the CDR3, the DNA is TGTGCCACCAGCAGAGATTCCGCGGTCCTTGACTCCTACGAGCAGTACTTC.

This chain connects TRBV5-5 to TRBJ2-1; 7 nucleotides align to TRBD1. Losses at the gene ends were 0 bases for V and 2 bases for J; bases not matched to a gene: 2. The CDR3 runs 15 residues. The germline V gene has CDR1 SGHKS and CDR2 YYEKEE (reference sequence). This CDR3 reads CASSLAGTAYNEQFF. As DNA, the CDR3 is TGTGCCAGCAGCTTGGCCGGGACAGCCTACAATGAGCAGTTCTTC.